This TCR beta chain was recorded in a study of technical replicates of blood from a few donors. The CDR3 loop spans 18 amino acids. Trimming took 5 bases from V and 0 from J; bases not matched to a gene: 13. The germline CDR1 and CDR2 sequences are SGHDN and FVKESK. Only in-frame clones appear in the TCRdb table, and some are missing; sequencing was by immunoSEQ multiplex PCR. Altogether 74,000 or so clones are present, approximately 93% being singletons, with the ten largest covering around 0.38%. The sequenced sample consisted of T cells isolated from PBMCs. The clonotype comes from a human donor in good health. The rearrangement joins TRBV14 to TRBJ2-7, with 10 bases matching TRBD2. CDR3 amino acids: CASSSRISGRASSYEQYF. Written as DNA, the CDR3 is TGTGCCAGCAGCTCCCGGATAAGCGGGAGGGCGAGCTCCTACGAGCAGTACTTC.